This TCR beta chain was obtained from a study of response to subunit inactivated influenza vaccine (dated by TCRdb to 2016 to 2019). Regarding the study in general: To follow how T cells responded to a trivalent subunit inactivated influenza vaccine, the researchers relied on deep quantitative profiling of the T cell receptor repertoire. On the study overall, not on this receptor specifically: According to the authors, only a limited number of new T cells may be recruited by each seasonal influenza vaccination.

The CDR3 goes from the cysteine to the phenylalanine over 16 residues. Only CDR3 DNA remains: 48 bases, in frame from the first base. Per the germline V gene, SNHLY is the CDR1 and FYNNEI is the CDR2. V is shortened by 4 bases, J by 7 bases, and the region joining them spans 22 bases. The method behind the library was RT-PCR. Sequenced using an Illumina HiSeq 2500. TCRdb passed the public sequencing reads through fastp at Q25 and MiXCR, retaining productive beta sequences. Under each unique CDR3 protein, matching rows form one entry showing the most common genes and DNA. The sample data list over 750,000 distinct CDR3 sequences, and around 21% of these were observed just once. The ten largest clonotypes hold roughly 10% of the sample. Comments on this clonotype: The antigen it recognizes is unknown. Base qualities are not recorded, but no much larger clone differs from it by a single base.

The sample consisted of PBMCs from blood, taken 5 days after vaccination. This chain is built from TRBV2 and TRBJ1-2; the D gene identity is not certain. The receptor was derived from a man aged 45-60 years who received an inactivated influenza vaccine. Donor details come from another sample of the same person, matched by shared clones. Here is the DNA: TGTGCCAGCAGTGTCTTTCGTCAGGCGGAACCTTGTGGCTACACCTTC. This yields the protein CASSVFRQAEPCGYTF.